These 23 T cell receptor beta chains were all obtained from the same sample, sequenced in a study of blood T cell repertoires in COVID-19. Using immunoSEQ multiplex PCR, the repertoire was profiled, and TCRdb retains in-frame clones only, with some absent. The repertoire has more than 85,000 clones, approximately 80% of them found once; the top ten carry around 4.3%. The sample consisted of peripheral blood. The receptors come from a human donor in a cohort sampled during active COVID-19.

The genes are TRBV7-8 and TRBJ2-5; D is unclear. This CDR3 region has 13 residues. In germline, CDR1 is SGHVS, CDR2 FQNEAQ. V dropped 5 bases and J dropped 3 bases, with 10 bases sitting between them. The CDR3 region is CASSKYIEETQYF. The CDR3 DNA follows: TGTGCCAGCAGCAAATATATAGAAGAGACCCAGTACTTC.

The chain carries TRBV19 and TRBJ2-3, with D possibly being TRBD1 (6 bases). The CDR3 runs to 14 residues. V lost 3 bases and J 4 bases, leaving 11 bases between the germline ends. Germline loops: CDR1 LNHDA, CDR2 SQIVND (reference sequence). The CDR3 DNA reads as TGTGCCAGTAGTATGGGGGCTAGCCCAGATACGCAGTATTTT. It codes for CASSMGASPDTQYF.

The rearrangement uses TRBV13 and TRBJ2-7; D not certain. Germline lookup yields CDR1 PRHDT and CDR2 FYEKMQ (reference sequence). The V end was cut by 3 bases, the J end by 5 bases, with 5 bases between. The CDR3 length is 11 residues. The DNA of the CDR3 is TGTGCCAGCAGCTTTATCCACGAGCAGTACTTC. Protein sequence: CASSFIHEQYF.

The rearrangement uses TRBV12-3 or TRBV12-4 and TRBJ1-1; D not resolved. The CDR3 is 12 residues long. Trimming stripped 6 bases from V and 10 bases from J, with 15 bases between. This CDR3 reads CASRPTGSGAFF. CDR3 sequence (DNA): TGTGCCAGCAGACCTACGGGGAGCGGAGCTTTCTTT.

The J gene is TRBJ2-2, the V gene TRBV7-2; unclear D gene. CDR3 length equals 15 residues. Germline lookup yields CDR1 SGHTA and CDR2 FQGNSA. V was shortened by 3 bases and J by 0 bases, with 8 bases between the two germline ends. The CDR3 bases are TGTGCCAGCAGCTTCGCAGGAACGAACACCGGGGAGCTGTTTTTT. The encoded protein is CASSFAGTNTGELFF.

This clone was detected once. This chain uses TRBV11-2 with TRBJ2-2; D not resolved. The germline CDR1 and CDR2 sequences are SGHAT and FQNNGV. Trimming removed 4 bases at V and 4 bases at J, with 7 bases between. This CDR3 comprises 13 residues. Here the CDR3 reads CASSSPSTGELFF. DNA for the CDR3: TGTGCCAGCAGCTCCCCTAGCACCGGGGAGCTGTTTTTT. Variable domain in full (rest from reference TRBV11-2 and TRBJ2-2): EAGVAQSPRYKIIEKRQSVAFWCNPISGHATLYWYQQILGQGPKLLIQFQNNGVVDDSQLPKDRFSAERLKGVDSTLKIQPAKLEDSAVYLCASSSPSTGELFFGEGSRLTVL.

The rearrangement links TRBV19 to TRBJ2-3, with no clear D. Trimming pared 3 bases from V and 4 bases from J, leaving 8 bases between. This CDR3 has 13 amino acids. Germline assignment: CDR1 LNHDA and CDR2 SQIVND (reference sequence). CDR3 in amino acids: CASSIQKPDTQYF. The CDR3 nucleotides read TGTGCCAGTAGTATTCAGAAACCAGATACGCAGTATTTT. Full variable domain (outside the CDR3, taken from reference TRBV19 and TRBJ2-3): DGGITQSPKYLFRKEGQNVTLSCEQNLNHDAMYWYRQDPGQGLRLIYYSQIVNDFQKGDIAEGYSVSREKKESFPLTVTSAQKNPTAFYLCASSIQKPDTQYFGPGTRLTVL.

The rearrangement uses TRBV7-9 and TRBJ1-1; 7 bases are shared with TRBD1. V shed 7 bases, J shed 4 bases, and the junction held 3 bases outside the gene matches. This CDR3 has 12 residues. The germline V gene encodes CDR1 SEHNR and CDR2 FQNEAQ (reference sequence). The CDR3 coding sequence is TGTGCCAGCAAAGCAGGGGGCACTGAAGCTTTCTTT. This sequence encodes CASKAGGTEAFF.

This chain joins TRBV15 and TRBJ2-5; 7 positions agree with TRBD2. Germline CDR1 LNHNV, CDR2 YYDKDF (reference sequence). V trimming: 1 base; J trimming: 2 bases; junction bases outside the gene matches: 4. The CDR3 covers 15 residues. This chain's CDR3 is CATSRGAGRQETQYF. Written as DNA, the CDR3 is TGTGCCACCAGCAGAGGAGCGGGGAGGCAAGAGACCCAGTACTTC.

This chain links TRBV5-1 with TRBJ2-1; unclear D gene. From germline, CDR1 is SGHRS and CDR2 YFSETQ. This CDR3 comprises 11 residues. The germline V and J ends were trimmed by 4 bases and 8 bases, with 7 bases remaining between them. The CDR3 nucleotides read TGCGCCAGCAGCCAAAACTATGAGCAGTTCTTC. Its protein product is CASSQNYEQFF.

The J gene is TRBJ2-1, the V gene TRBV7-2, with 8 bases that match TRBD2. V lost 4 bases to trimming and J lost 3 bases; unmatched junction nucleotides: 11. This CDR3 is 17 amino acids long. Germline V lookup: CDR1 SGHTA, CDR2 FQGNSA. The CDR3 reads CASSWEMAGGSYNEQFF. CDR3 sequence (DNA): TGTGCCAGCAGCTGGGAAATGGCGGGGGGAAGCTACAATGAGCAGTTCTTC.

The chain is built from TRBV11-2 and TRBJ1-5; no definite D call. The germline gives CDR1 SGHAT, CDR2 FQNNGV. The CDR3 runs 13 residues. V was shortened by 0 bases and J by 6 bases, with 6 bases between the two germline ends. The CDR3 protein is CASSLDTGQPQHF. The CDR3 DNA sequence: TGTGCCAGCAGCTTAGATACTGGTCAGCCCCAGCATTTT.

The CDR3 nucleotides are TGTGCCAGCAGCGCGGGCGGGACCCAGTACTTC. Translated: CASSAGGTQYF. The chain combines TRBV7-9 with TRBJ2-5; maybe TRBD2 (5 bases). The germline gives CDR1 SEHNR, CDR2 FQNEAQ (reference sequence). The V end lost 5 bases, the J end lost 7 bases, and 8 bases lay between the germline ends. The CDR3 extends over 11 amino acids.

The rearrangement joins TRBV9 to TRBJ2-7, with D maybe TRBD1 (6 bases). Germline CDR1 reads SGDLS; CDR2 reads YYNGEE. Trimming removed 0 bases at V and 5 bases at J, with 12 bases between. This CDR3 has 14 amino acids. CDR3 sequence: CASSVGYRDHEQYF. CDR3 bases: TGTGCCAGCAGCGTAGGGTACAGGGACCACGAGCAGTACTTC.

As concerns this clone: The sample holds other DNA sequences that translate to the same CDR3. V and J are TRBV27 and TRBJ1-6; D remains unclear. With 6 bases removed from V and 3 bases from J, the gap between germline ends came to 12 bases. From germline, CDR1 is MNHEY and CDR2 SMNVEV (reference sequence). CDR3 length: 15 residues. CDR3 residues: CASRSRVFYNSPLHF. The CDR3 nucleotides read TGTGCCAGCAGGTCCCGCGTCTTCTATAATTCACCCCTCCACTTT.

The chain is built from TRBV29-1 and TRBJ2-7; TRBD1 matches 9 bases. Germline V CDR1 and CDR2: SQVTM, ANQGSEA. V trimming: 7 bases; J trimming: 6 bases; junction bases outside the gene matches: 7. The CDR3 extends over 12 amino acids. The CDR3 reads CSATGTGREQYF. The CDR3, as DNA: TGCAGCGCCACCGGGACAGGGCGCGAGCAGTACTTC.

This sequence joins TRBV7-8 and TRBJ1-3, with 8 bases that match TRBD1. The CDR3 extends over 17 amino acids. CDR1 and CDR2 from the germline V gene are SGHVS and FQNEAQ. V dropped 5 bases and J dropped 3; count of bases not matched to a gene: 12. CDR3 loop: CASSQRRQGASGNTIYF. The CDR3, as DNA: TGTGCCAGCAGCCAACGTCGGCAGGGGGCTAGTGGAAACACCATATATTTT.

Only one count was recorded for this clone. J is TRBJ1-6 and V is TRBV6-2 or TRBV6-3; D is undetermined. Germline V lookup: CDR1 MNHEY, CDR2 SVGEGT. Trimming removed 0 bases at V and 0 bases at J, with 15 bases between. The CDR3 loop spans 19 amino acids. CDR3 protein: CASSYSSVYGSSYNSPLHF. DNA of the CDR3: TGTGCCAGCAGTTACTCCTCAGTCTACGGGAGCTCCTATAATTCACCCCTCCACTTT.

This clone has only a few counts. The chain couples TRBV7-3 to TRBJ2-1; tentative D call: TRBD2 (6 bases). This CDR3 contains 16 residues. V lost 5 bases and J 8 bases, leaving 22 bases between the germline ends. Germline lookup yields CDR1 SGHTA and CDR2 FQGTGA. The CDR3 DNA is TGTGCCAGCAGCCCGGGAGTCGGGCTCACGAGGCATGAGCAGTTCTTC. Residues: CASSPGVGLTRHEQFF.

The CDR3 loop is CASSLSGTPYEQYF. CDR3 coding DNA: TGTGCCAGCAGCTTATCCGGGACACCCTACGAGCAGTACTTC. The rearrangement joins TRBV7-2 to TRBJ2-7, with a weak D call TRBD1 (6 bases). CDR3 length equals 14 residues. Between the trimmed V and J ends, which lost 2 bases and 2 bases, there was a span of 10 bases. Germline loops: CDR1 SGHTA, CDR2 FQGNSA.

The CDR3 loop is CASPPRGGGNGYTF. The CDR3, as DNA: TGTGCCAGTCCCCCGCGGGGAGGAGGGAATGGCTACACCTTC. This chain uses TRBV19 with TRBJ1-2, with D hard to call. The CDR3 length is 14 residues. Between the trimmed V and J ends, which lost 8 bases and 6 bases, there was a span of 19 bases. Germline V gene sequence: CDR1 LNHDA, CDR2 SQIVND (reference sequence).

CDR3 residues: CASSPLPQTDTQYF. CDR3 coding DNA: TGCGCCAGCAGCCCCCTGCCACAGACAGATACGCAGTATTTT. V is TRBV4-1 and J is TRBJ2-3; D not certain. The length of the CDR3 is 14 residues. The germline CDR1 and CDR2 sequences are MGHRA and YSYEKL. V dropped 4 bases and J dropped 3 bases, with 11 bases sitting between them.

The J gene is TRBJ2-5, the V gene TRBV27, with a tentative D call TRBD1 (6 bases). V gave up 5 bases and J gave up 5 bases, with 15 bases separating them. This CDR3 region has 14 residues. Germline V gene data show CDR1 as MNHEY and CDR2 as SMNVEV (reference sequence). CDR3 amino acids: CASSLLGGAETQYF. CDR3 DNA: TGTGCCAGCAGTCTCCTTGGGGGCGCGGAGACCCAGTACTTC.